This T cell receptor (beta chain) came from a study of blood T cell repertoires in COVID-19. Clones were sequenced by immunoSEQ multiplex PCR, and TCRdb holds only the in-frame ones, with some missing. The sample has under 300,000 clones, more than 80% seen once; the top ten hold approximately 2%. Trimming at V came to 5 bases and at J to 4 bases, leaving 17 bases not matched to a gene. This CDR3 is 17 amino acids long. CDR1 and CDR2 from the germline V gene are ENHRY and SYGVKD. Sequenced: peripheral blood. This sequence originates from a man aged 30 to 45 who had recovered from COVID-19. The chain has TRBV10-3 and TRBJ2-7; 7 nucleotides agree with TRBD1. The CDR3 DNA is TGTGCCATCAGTTCGATAACCTCCGGGACAGCAGCTTACGAGCAGTACTTC. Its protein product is CAISSITSGTAAYEQYF.